This entry concerns a single T cell receptor (beta chain). The antigen is unknown. Other DNA sequences in this specimen translate into the identical CDR3. This record belongs to a study of shared clonotypes between healthy human individuals. Study results and caveats: Among a handful of donors, approximately 5% of naive CD4 clonotypes were found in common. Genetic and exposure-history diversity was limited by the few donors.

Germline V gene data show CDR1 as MNHEY and CDR2 as SMNVEV (reference sequence). Trimming removed 6 bases from V and 0 bases from J, with 9 bases in between. CDR3 length equals 13 residues. Repertoires were generated with immunoSEQ multiplex PCR, while TCRdb's copy carries only in-frame clones and drops some. The table includes about 2 million clones, about 95% detected once. Positive CCR7 selection of CD45RO-negative cells yielded the naive CD8 cells, and terminally differentiated effector memory CD45RA+ cells were excluded. The chain recombines TRBV27 with TRBJ2-7; D is possibly TRBD2 (6 bases). This clonotype was sampled from a young man in good health. Sequencing was done on a sample of naive CD8+ T cells sorted from blood. DNA of the CDR3: TGTGCCAGCAGGGGACTGAGCTCCTACGAGCAGTACTTC. It encodes CASRGLSSYEQYF.